This T cell receptor (beta chain) was obtained from a study of shared clonotypes between healthy human individuals. Study-level points and caveats: Rarefaction curves obtained for sorted subsets showed sequencing incomplete despite large depth. Having only a few donors restricted how much genetic and exposure-history diversity was captured.

About this clone: The target antigen is unknown.

Measured with immunoSEQ multiplex PCR; TCRdb has only the in-frame clones, and not every one. The sample shows fewer than 3 million clones, 92% of them seen only once. V gave up 10 bases and J gave up 5 bases; unmatched junction bases: 9. In germline, CDR1 is MNHEY, CDR2 SMNVEV (reference sequence). The CDR3 consists of 15 residues. This chain uses TRBV27 with TRBJ1-5; TRBD1 matches at 12 bases. Sequencing used naive CD4+ T cells from PBMCs. Regarding subset: CD45RA+ positively selected. This TCR was sampled from a man aged 18 to 30 in good health. Some clones in this sample may be carry-over from other donors' samples. The DNA of the CDR3 is TGTGCCACCTCCATGGGACAGGGGGCACATCAGCCCCAGCATTTT. It specifies CATSMGQGAHQPQHF.